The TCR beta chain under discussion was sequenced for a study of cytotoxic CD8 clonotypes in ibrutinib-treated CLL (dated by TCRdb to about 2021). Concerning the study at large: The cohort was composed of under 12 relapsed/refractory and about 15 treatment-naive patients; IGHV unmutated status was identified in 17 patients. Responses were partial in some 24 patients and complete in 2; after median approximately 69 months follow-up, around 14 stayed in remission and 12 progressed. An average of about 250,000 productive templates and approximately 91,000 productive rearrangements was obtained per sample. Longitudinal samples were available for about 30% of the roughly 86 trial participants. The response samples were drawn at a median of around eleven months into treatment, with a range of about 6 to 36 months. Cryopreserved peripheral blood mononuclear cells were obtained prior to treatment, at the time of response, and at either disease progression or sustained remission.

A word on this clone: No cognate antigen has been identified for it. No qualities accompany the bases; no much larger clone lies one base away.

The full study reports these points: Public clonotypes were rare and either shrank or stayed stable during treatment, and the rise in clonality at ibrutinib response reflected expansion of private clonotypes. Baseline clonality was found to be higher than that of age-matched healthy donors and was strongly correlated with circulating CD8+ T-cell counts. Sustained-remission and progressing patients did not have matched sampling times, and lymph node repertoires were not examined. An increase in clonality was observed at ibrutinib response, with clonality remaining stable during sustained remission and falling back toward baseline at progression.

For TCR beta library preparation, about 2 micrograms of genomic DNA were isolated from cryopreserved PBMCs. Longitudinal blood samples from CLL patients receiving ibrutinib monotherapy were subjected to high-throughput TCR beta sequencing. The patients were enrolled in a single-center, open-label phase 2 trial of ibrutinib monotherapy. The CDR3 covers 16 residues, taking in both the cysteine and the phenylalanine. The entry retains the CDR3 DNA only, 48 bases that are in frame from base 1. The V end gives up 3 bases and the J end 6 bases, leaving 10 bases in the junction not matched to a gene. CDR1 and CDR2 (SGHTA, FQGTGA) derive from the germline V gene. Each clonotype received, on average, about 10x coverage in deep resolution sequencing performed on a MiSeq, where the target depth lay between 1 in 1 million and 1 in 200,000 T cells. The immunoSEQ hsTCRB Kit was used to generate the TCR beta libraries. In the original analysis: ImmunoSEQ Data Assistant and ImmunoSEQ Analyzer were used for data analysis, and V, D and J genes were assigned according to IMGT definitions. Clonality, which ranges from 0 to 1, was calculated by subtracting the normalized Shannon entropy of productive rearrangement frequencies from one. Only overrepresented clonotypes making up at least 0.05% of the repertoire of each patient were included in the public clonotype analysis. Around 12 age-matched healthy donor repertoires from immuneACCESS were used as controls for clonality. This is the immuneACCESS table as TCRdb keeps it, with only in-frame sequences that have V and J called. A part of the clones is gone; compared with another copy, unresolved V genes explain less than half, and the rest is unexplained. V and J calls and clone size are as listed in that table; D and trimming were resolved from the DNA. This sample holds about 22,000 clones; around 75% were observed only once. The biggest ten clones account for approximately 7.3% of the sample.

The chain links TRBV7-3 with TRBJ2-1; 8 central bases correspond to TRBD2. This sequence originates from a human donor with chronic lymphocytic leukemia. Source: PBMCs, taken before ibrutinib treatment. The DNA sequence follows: TGTGCCAGCAGCTTCTCAGTTGCGGGAGGTCGCAATGAGCAGTTCTTC. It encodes CASSFSVAGGRNEQFF.